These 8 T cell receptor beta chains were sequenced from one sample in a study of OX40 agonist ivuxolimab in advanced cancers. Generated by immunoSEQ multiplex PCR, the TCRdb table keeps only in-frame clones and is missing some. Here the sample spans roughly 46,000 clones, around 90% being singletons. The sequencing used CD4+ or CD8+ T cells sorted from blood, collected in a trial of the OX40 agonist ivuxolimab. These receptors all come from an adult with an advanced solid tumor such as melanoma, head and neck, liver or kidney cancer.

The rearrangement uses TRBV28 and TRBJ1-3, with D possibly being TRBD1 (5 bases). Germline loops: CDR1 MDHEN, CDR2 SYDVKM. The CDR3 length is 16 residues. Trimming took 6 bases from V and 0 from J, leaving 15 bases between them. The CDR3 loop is CASRWGGGSSGNTIYF. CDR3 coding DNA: TGTGCCAGCAGATGGGGTGGGGGATCCTCTGGAAACACCATATATTTT.

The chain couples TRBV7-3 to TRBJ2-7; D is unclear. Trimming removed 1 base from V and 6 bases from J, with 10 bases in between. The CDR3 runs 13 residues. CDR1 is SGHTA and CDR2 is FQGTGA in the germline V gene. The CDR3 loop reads CASSLSPASEQYF. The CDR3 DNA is TGTGCCAGCAGCTTAAGCCCAGCCAGCGAGCAGTACTTC.

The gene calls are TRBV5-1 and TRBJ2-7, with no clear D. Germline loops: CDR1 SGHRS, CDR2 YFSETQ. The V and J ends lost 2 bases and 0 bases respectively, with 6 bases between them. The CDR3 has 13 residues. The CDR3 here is CASSFDISYEQYF. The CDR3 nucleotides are TGCGCCAGCAGCTTTGACATCTCCTACGAGCAGTACTTC.

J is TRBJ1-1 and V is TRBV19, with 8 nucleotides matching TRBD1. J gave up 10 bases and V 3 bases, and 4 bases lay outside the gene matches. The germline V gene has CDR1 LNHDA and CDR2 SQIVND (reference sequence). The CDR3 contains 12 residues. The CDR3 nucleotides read TGTGCCAGTAGTATTCCTACAGGGGGAGCTTTCTTT. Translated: CASSIPTGGAFF.

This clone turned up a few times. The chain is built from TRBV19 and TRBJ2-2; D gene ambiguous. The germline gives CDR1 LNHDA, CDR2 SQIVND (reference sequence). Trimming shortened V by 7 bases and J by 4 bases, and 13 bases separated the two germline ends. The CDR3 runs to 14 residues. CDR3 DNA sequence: TGTGCCAGTACAAGGCAGGAGTTCACCGGGGAGCTGTTTTTT. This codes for CASTRQEFTGELFF.

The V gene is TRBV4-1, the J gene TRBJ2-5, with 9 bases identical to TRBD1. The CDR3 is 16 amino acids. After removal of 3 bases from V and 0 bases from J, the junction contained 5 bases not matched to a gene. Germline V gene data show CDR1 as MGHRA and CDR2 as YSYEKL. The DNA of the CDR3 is TGCGCCAGCAGCCACCTTGACAGGGGGTACCAAGAGACCCAGTACTTC. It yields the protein CASSHLDRGYQETQYF.

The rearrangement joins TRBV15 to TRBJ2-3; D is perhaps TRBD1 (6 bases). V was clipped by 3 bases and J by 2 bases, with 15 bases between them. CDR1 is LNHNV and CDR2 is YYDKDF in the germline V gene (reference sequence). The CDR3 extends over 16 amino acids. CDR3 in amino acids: CATSSSGTQNTDTQYF. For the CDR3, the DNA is TGTGCCACCAGCAGCTCCGGGACACAGAACACAGATACGCAGTATTTT.

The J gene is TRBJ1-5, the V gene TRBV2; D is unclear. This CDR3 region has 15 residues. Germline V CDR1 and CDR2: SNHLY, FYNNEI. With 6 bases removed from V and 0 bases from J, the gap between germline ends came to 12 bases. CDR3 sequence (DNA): TGTGCCAGCAGCACTGCAGCTTATAGCAATCAGCCCCAGCATTTT. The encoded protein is CASSTAAYSNQPQHF.